This TCR beta chain was sequenced during a study of tissue T cells after allogeneic stem cell transplantation. Non-transplant comparator patients with other cancers had at least five gastrointestinal samples and no known gastrointestinal disease. Findings and caveats of the study: TCR repertoires tracked anatomic similarity, regardless of disease or transplant status.

The CDR3 length is 13 residues. Per germline, CDR1 MNHNY and CDR2 SVGAGI (reference sequence). V gave up 8 bases and J gave up 2 bases, with 11 bases separating them. With regard to this clone: What it binds is unknown.

Generated by immunoSEQ multiplex PCR, the TCRdb table keeps only in-frame clones and is missing some. Of 9,000 to 10,000 clones listed, 60% are singletons. The chain carries TRBV6-6 and TRBJ2-3; possibly TRBD2 for D (5 bases). The sequence derives from a woman aged 18-50 years with breast cancer. Sequences were derived from tissue from the jejunum, sampled at autopsy. CDR3 sequence (DNA): TGTGCCAGCCAGGACGGGGTCACAGATACGCAGTATTTT. This translates into CASQDGVTDTQYF.